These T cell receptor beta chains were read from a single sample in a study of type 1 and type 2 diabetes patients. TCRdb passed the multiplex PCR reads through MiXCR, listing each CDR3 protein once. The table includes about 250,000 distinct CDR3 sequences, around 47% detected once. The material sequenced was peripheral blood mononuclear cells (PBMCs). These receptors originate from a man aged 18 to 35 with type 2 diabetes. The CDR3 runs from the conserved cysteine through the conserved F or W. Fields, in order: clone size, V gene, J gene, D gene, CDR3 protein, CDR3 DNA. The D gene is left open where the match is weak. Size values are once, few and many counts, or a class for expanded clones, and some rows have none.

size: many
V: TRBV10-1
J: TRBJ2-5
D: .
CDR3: CASSEGLRETQYF
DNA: TGCGCCAGCAGTGAGGGTCTGCGTGAGACCCAGTACTTC

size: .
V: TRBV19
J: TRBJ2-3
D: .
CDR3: CASTRQTRSTDTQYF
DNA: TGTGCCAGTACCCGGCAGACGAGAAGCACAGATACGCAGTATTTT

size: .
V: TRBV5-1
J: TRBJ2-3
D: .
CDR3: CASSFRGSTGNTDTQYF
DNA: TGCGCCAGCAGCTTCCGGGGGTCGACAGGAAACACAGATACGCAGTATTTT

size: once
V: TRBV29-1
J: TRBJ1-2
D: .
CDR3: CSVGAGGFFYGYTF
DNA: TGCAGCGTTGGGGCGGGAGGGTTTTTCTATGGCTACACCTTC

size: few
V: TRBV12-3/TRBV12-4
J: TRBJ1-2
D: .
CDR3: CASRPDGRYGYTF
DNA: TGTGCCAGCAGACCCGACGGCCGCTATGGCTACACCTTC

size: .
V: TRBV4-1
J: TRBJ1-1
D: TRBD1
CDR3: CASSPRDRGAEAFF
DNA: TGCGCCAGCAGCCCCCGGGACAGGGGCGCTGAAGCTTTCTTT

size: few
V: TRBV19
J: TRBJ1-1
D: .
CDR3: CASSTPGTEAFF
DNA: TGTGCCAGTAGTACCCCAGGGACTGAAGCTTTCTTT

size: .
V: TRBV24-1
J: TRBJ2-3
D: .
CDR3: CATSAGIGAGTDTQYF
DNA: TGTGCCACCAGTGCGGGGATAGGTGCTGGCACAGATACGCAGTATTTT

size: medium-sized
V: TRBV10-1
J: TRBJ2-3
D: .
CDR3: CASSLAEWDTQYF
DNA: TGCGCCAGCAGTTTAGCGGAGTGGGATACGCAGTATTTT

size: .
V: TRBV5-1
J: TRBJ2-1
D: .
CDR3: CASGRGTANNEQFF
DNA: TGCGCCAGTGGGAGGGGGACAGCCAACAATGAGCAGTTCTTC

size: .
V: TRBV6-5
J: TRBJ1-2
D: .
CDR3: CASSTGPYGYTF
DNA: TGTGCCAGCAGCACAGGCCCCTATGGCTACACCTTC

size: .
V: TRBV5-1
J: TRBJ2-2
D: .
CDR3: CASADGPQLHTGELFF
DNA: TGCGCCAGCGCGGACGGACCCCAACTACACACCGGGGAGCTGTTTTTT

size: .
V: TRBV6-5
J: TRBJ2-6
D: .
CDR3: CASSSNRARSGANVLTF
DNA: TGTGCCAGCAGTTCGAACAGGGCTCGTTCTGGGGCCAACGTCCTGACTTTC

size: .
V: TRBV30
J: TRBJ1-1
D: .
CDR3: CAWSSSWWAFF
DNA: TGTGCCTGGAGTAGTTCGTGGTGGGCTTTCTTT

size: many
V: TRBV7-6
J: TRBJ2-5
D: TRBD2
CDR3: CASSLGIRAGVQETQYF
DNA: TGTGCCAGCAGCTTAGGCATCCGTGCGGGAGTACAAGAGACCCAGTACTTC

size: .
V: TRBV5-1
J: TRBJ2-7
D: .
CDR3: CASRGGEEQCF
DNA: TGCGCCAGCAGAGGAGGAGAGGAGCAGTGCTTC

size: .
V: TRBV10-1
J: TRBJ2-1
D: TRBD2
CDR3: CASSELRGSGRAGEQFF
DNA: TGCGCCAGCAGTGAGCTCAGGGGGAGCGGGAGGGCTGGTGAGCAGTTCTTC

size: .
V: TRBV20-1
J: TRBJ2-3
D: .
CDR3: CSASERGRTDTQYF
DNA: TGCAGTGCTAGTGAACGGGGGCGCACAGATACGCAGTATTTT

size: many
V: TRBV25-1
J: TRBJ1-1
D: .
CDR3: CASSGVGRVPEAFF
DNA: TGTGCCAGCAGTGGGGTCGGGCGAGTGCCTGAAGCTTTCTTT

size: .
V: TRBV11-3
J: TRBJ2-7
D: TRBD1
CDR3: CASSRTGPPHEQYF
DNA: TGTGCCAGTAGCAGGACAGGACCTCCCCACGAGCAGTACTTC

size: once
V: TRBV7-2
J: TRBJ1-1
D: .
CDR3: CACSAQGTAEAFF
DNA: TGTGCCTGCAGCGCACAGGGTACGGCTGAAGCTTTCTTT

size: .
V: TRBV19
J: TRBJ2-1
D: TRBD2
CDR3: CASSIGNSGAREQFF
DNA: TGTGCCAGTAGTATAGGAAATAGCGGGGCACGTGAGCAGTTCTTC

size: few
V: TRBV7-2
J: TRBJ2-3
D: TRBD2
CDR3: CAIRTSGTDTQYF
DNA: TGTGCCATAAGGACTAGCGGGACCGATACGCAGTATTTT

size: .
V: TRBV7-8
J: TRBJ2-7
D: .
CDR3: CASSGETLEQYF
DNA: TGTGCCAGCAGCGGCGAGACACTCGAGCAGTACTTC

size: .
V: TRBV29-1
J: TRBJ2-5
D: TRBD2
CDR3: CSVEERLAGLQETQYF
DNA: TGCAGCGTTGAAGAGAGACTAGCGGGACTCCAAGAGACCCAGTACTTC

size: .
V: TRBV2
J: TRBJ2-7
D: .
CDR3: CASRVSGPYEQYF
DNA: TGTGCCAGCAGAGTATCGGGCCCCTACGAGCAGTACTTC

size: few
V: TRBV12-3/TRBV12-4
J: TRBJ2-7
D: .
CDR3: CASRWGYEQYF
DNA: TGTGCCAGCAGATGGGGTTACGAGCAGTACTTC

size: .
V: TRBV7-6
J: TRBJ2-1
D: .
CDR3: CASSSGTTPYNEQFF
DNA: TGTGCCAGCAGCTCCGGGACAACCCCCTACAATGAGCAGTTCTTC

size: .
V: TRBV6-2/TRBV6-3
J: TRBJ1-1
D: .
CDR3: CASSKNHQDGTEAFF
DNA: TGTGCCAGCAGTAAGAATCACCAGGATGGCACTGAAGCTTTCTTT

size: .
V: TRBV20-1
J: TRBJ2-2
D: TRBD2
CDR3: CSSPVAGPLTGELFF
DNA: TGCAGCAGCCCCGTAGCGGGACCCCTCACCGGGGAGCTGTTTTTT

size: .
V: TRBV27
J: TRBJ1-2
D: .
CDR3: CTSSNRLGGTGYGYTF
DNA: TGTACCAGCAGTAACCGACTGGGGGGGACGGGCTATGGCTACACCTTC

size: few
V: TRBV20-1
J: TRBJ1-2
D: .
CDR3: CSARSPGGSLRGYTF
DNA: TGCAGTGCTAGGAGTCCGGGGGGCTCGCTACGCGGCTACACCTTC

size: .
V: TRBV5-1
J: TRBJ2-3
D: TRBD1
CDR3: CASSAQGAKDTQYF
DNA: TGCGCCAGCAGCGCGCAGGGGGCCAAAGATACGCAGTATTTT

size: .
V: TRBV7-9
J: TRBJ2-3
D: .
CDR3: CASSPGYSGDTQYF
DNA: TGTGCCAGCAGCCCAGGGTATTCGGGGGATACGCAGTATTTT

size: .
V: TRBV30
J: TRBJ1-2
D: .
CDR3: CAWNPQGTPYGYTF
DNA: TGTGCCTGGAATCCACAGGGAACCCCCTATGGCTACACCTTC

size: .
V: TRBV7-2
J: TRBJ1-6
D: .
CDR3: CASSLSGGDSPLHF
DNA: TGTGCCAGCAGCTTAAGTGGGGGGGATTCACCCCTCCACTTT

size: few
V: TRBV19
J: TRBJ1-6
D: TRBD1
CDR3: CATHPPNRGAYNSPLHF
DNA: TGTGCCACCCATCCCCCAAACAGGGGAGCCTATAATTCACCCCTCCACTTT

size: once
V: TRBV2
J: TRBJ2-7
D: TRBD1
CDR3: CASSDHRQGAYEQYF
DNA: TGTGCCAGCAGTGATCACCGACAGGGGGCCTACGAGCAGTACTTC

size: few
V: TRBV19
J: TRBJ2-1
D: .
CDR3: CASSMWGKTEVSYNEQFF
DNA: TGTGCCAGTAGTATGTGGGGGAAAACAGAGGTCTCCTACAATGAGCAGTTCTTC

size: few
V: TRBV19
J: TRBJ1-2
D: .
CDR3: CASSIDIYYGYTF
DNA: TGTGCCAGTAGTATCGACATATACTATGGCTACACCTTC

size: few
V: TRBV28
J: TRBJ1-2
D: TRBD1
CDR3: CASSFRGHLYGYTF
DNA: TGTGCCAGCAGTTTTAGGGGGCACCTGTATGGTTACACCTTC

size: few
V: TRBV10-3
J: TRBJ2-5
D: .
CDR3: CATRAPSGQETQYF
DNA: TGTGCCACCCGGGCCCCAAGCGGCCAAGAGACCCAGTACTTC

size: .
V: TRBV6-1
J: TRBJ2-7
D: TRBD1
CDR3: CASRITGGWNYEQYF
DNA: TGTGCCAGCAGAATTACAGGGGGCTGGAACTACGAGCAGTACTTC

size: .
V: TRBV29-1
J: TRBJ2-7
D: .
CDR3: CSVGYRTGSYEQYF
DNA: TGCAGCGTTGGTTATCGGACCGGTTCCTACGAGCAGTACTTC

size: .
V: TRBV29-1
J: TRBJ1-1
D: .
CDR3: CSAAKFTGNTEAFF
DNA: TGCAGCGCAGCTAAATTCACAGGGAACACTGAAGCTTTCTTT

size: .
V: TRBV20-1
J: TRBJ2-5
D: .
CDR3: CSARSKGQETQYF
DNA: TGCAGTGCTAGGTCGAAGGGTCAAGAGACCCAGTACTTC

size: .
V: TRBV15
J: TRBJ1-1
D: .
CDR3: CATSRDRNRVDTEAFF
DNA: TGTGCCACCAGCAGAGATCGGAACAGGGTGGACACTGAAGCTTTCTTT

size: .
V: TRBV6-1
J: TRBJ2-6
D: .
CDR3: CASRAGHTGANVLTF
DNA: TGTGCCAGCAGGGCCGGACATACTGGGGCCAACGTCCTGACTTTC

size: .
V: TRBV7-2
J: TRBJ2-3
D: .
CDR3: CASSRMDGRLDTQYF
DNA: TGCGCCAGCAGCCGGATGGACGGCCGTTTGGATACGCAGTATTTT

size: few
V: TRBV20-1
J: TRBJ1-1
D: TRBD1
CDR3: CSARGPGQVEAFF
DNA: TGCAGTGCTAGAGGTCCGGGACAGGTAGAAGCTTTCTTT

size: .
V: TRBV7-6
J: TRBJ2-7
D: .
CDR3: CASSLGRGASDEQYF
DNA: TGTGCCAGCAGCTTAGGACGGGGCGCGTCGGACGAGCAGTACTTC